This T cell receptor beta chain comes out of a study of Graves' ophthalmopathy and Graves' hyperthyroidism. For the study at large: At the time of initial diagnosis and before any treatment, peripheral blood was collected.

The germline V gene has CDR1 LGHNT and CDR2 FRNRAP. Trimming pared 0 bases from V and 2 bases from J, leaving 17 bases between. The CDR3 has 18 amino acids. Ophthalmopathy donors were characterized by moderate-to-severe activity, CAS of at least 3, NOSPECS of at least 4, and duration under 3 months. Investigators amplified TCR beta CDR3 regions from RNA transcripts. HTBI-primed RT-PCR formed the first round, and a multiplex PCR formed the second. TCRdb passed the multiplex PCR reads through MiXCR, listing each CDR3 protein once. The sample records roughly 700,000 distinct CDR3 sequences, about 44% being singletons. Of note for this clonotype: Its antigen is unidentified.

The study's findings and limits: The model achieved about 67% sensitivity and less than 75% specificity for ophthalmopathy progression.

The sequence was obtained from an adult man with Graves' ophthalmopathy. The chain employs TRBV12-5 and TRBJ1-5; weak D call: TRBD1 (6 bases). The sample was peripheral blood. CDR3 in amino acids: CASGLVPTTGNGNQPQHF. In DNA form, the CDR3 reads TGTGCTAGTGGTTTGGTACCTACAACAGGGAATGGCAATCAGCCCCAGCATTTT.